The 29 T cell receptor beta chains listed next were all sequenced from one sample in a study of tumor and adjacent non-tumor tissue in lung cancer. TCRbeta libraries were built with three rounds of nested PCR, modified from ARM-PCR. TCRdb re-called the multiplex PCR reads through MiXCR, storing one row per CDR3 protein. The sample yields tens of thousands of distinct CDR3 sequences, about 61% seen once. This sample's RNA came from whole unsorted tissue. Distant lung tissue was collected more than 3 cm away from the tumor edge. Source material: distant non-tumor lung tissue. The receptors here all came from a man aged 65-85 years with non-small cell lung cancer.

Comments on this clonotype: The junction departs from the called germline gene at one end, perhaps through a read error. The V and J genes are TRBV14 and TRBJ1-2; D is unclear. Germline assignment: CDR1 SGHDN and CDR2 FVKESK. The CDR3 totals 13 residues. CDR3 in amino acids: CAGSQEHSYGFTF. CDR3 bases: TGTGCCGGCAGCCAAGAACACAGCTATGGCTTCACCTTC.

A note on this clonotype: In this CDR3 the conserved last residue, phenylalanine or tryptophan, is missing, so a read error is likely. The chain uses TRBV11-1 and TRBJ2-7; perhaps TRBD2 as D (6 bases). Germline V gives CDR1 SGHAT, CDR2 FQDESV (reference sequence). The CDR3 runs 16 residues. CDR3 sequence reads: CVSSLARLAVSYEQYL. CDR3 nucleotides: TGTGTCAGCAGCTTAGCGCGATTAGCGGTCTCCTACGAGCAGTACTTA.

Worth noting for this clonotype: This could be a read error, since a much larger clone is one nucleotide away. The chain employs TRBV29-1 and TRBJ2-7, with 8 bases that match TRBD2. In germline, CDR1 is SQVTM, CDR2 ANQGSEA. The CDR3 runs to 12 residues. The CDR3 protein is CTTGGPWGEQYF. The CDR3 coding sequence is TGCACTACGGGAGGGCCATGGGGCGAGCAGTACTTC.

This clonotype is a singleton in its sample. A junction boundary mismatches the germline segment, possibly from a read error. The CDR3 coding sequence is TGTGCCGGCAACTTGCCATTGGGCTACGAACAGTACTTC. This translates into CAGNLPLGYEQYF. The chain carries TRBV5-5 and TRBJ2-7; no clear D gene. The germline V gene has CDR1 SGHKS and CDR2 YYEKEE (reference sequence). This CDR3 comprises 13 residues.

This clonotype was picked up a small number of times. A read error may produce the germline difference seen at one junction end. This sequence joins TRBV11-2 and TRBJ2-2; D possibly matches TRBD1 or TRBD2 (5 bases each). The V gene's germline CDR1 is SGHAT and CDR2 FQNNGV. The CDR3 consists of 13 residues. CDR3 nucleotide sequence: TGTGCCAGCAGTCCACAAGGGACCGAGGAGCTTTTTTTT. Protein product: CASSPQGTEELFF.

This rearrangement joins TRBV6-5 to TRBJ1-2, with D perhaps TRBD1 (6 bases). The CDR3 contains 15 residues. Between the trimmed V and J ends, which lost 8 bases and 2 bases, there was a span of 18 bases. Per germline, CDR1 MNHEY and CDR2 SVGAGI. CDR3 loop: CASDYSWTDNYGYTF. The CDR3 DNA reads TGTGCCAGCGATTACTCGTGGACAGACAACTATGGCTACACCTTC.

The chain is built from TRBV2 and TRBJ2-5; no reliable D call. In germline, CDR1 is SNHLY, CDR2 FYNNEI. The germline V and J ends were trimmed by 10 bases and 2 bases, with 11 bases remaining between them. This CDR3 has 12 amino acids. The CDR3 sequence is CANTQTQETQYF. CDR3 sequence (DNA): TGTGCCAACACCCAGACGCAAGAGACCCAGTACTTC.

As regards this clonotype: The CDR3 does not close with the conserved phenylalanine or tryptophan, likely indicating a read error. This chain links TRBV12-3 or TRBV12-4 with TRBJ2-1; 9 nucleotides match TRBD1. There are 16 residues in the CDR3. The CDR3 DNA sequence: TGTGCCATCAGTCCGCTCCGGGACAGGGCCTGGGCTAAGCAGTTCCTC. Amino acids: CAISPLRDRAWAKQFL.

Note on this clonotype: Possible read error: a much larger clone is one base away. The chain links TRBV7-9 to TRBJ2-2; 14 bases line up with TRBD2. Germline CDR1 and CDR2: SEHNR and FQNEAQ (reference sequence). V dropped 5 bases and J dropped 1; count of bases not matched to a gene: 12. This CDR3 contains 20 residues. The CDR3 DNA reads TGTGCCAGCAGCCAACCTGCGGGACTAGCGGGAGCCTTGAACACCGGGGAGCTGTTTTTT. Encoded protein: CASSQPAGLAGALNTGELFF.

About this clonotype itself: A read error may produce the germline difference seen at one junction end. The rearrangement joins TRBV29-1 to TRBJ2-1, with a tentative D call TRBD2 (5 bases). This CDR3 region has 15 residues. Germline V gene data show CDR1 as SQVTM and CDR2 as ANQGSEA. CDR3 region: CGVPGGRSRGWDQFF. As DNA, the CDR3 is TGCGGCGTACCTGGCGGGCGTTCGCGTGGTTGGGATCAGTTCTTC.

This clonotype has a count of ten or more. As DNA, the CDR3 is TGTGCCAGCAGTTTAGGTCGGGACAGATATGGCTACACCTTC. This encodes CASSLGRDRYGYTF. The chain joins TRBV12-3 or TRBV12-4 to TRBJ1-2, with 7 bases matching TRBD1. V gave up 1 base and J gave up 5 bases; unmatched junction bases: 4. This CDR3 region has 14 residues.

This clonotype was observed many times. The chain is built from TRBV12-3 or TRBV12-4 and TRBJ1-1; D gene ambiguous. This CDR3 is 13 amino acids long. Trimming left V 6 bases short and J 1 base short, with 9 bases between. The chain's CDR3 is CASRFAGNTEAFF. The CDR3 nucleotides read TGTGCCAGCAGATTTGCGGGGAACACTGAAGCTTTCTTT.

The chain couples TRBV20-1 to TRBJ2-5, with TRBD1 matching over 8 bases. Germline CDR1 DFQATT, CDR2 SNEGSKA (reference sequence). With V trimmed by 7 bases and J by 9 bases, 10 bases remained unmatched. The CDR3 covers 12 residues. The CDR3 here is CSETHRGEAQYF. CDR3 nucleotide sequence: TGCAGTGAGACCCACAGGGGGGAGGCCCAGTACTTC.

This clonotype was seen at least ten times. The chain couples TRBV12-3 or TRBV12-4 to TRBJ1-5; 9 nucleotides agree with TRBD1. With V trimmed by 5 bases and J by 1 base, 6 bases remained unmatched. This CDR3 has 16 amino acids. The CDR3 sequence: CASSTAGTGSNQPQHF. As DNA, the CDR3 is TGTGCCAGCAGTACCGCCGGGACAGGGAGCAATCAGCCCCAGCATTTT.

In its sample, this clonotype was seen a few times. This chain connects TRBV12-3 or TRBV12-4 to TRBJ2-4; maybe TRBD2 (7 bases). V was clipped by 6 bases and J by 6 bases, with 12 bases between them. This CDR3 region has 13 residues. CDR3 protein: CASRGGGRNIQYF. The CDR3 bases are TGTGCCAGCAGGGGGGGGGGGCGAAACATTCAGTACTTC.

This clonotype was recorded many times. This sequence joins TRBV6-6 and TRBJ2-1, with D possibly TRBD1 on 5 matching bases. Germline-derived CDR1 and CDR2 are MNHNY and SVGAGI (reference sequence). V was shortened by 4 bases and J by 3 bases, with 13 bases between the two germline ends. The CDR3 length is 15 residues. The CDR3 nucleotides read TGTGCCAGCAGTTCGCCAGTCACAGGCTACAATGAGCAGTTCTTC. It specifies CASSSPVTGYNEQFF.

This clonotype was seen once. A much larger clonotype is one base distant, so this may be a read error. The CDR3 DNA follows: TGTGCCAGCAGTTTCGGACAGGGGGGGGGCTACGAGCAGTACTTC. Its translation is CASSFGQGGGYEQYF. The rearrangement joins TRBV12-3 or TRBV12-4 to TRBJ2-7, with TRBD1 matching over 10 bases. With 3 bases clipped from V and 3 bases from J, the junction kept 5 bases outside the gene matches. The CDR3 runs 15 residues.

The gene calls are TRBV6-5 and TRBJ1-5; D ambiguous. V was clipped by 11 bases and J by 9 bases, with 20 bases between them. CDR1 and CDR2 from the germline V gene are MNHEY and SVGAGI. The length of the CDR3 is 13 residues. CDR3 nucleotide sequence: TGTGCCTCTAGTGTTAACAGTGATCGGCCCCAGCATTTT. Translated, it gives CASSVNSDRPQHF.

A note on this clonotype: Because the CDR3 is missing its conserved closing phenylalanine or tryptophan, this is likely a read error. The chain uses TRBV11-2 and TRBJ2-2; D assignment may be TRBD1 or TRBD2 (6 bases each). Germline V gene lookup returns CDR1 SGHAT and CDR2 FQNNGV. The CDR3 has 16 amino acids. This CDR3 reads CASSSGGGTNTVELFY. CDR3 in DNA: TGTGCTAGCAGCTCTGGAGGGGGGACGAACACCGTGGAGCTGTTTTAT.

As for this clonotype: One end of the junction varies from germline; a read error may be responsible. The chain employs TRBV4-2 and TRBJ2-5; D is ambiguous. This CDR3 has 14 amino acids. CDR1 and CDR2 (germline): LGHNA, YNFKEQ. The CDR3 sequence is CASSQDNPVETHYF. The DNA for the CDR3 is TGTGCCAGCAGCCAAGATAACCCAGTAGAGACCCACTACTTC.

This clonotype came up many times. The chain carries TRBV5-1 and TRBJ2-1; TRBD1 is a possible D gene (6 bases). There are 17 residues in the CDR3. Trimming left V 0 bases short and J 6 bases short, with 19 bases between. From germline, CDR1 is SGHRS and CDR2 YFSETQ. CDR3 loop: CASSLGEFGRGGNEQFF. The CDR3 DNA reads as TGCGCCAGCAGCTTGGGAGAGTTCGGCAGGGGTGGCAATGAGCAGTTCTTC.

Remarks on this clonotype: A much larger clone differs by one base, so this may be a read error. This chain connects TRBV6-6 to TRBJ2-5; 8 nucleotides match TRBD2. The CDR3 contains 12 residues. CDR1 MNHNY and CDR2 SVGAGI come from the germline V gene (reference sequence). The CDR3 DNA reads as TGTACCAGCGGGAGACCCTGGGAGACCCAGTACTTC. It encodes CTSGRPWETQYF.

As regards this clonotype: A much larger clone differs by one base, so this may be a read error. Since no conserved phenylalanine or tryptophan closes the CDR3, a read error is the likely cause. The V gene is TRBV29-1, the J gene TRBJ2-2, with 13 bases aligning to TRBD2. Trimming cost V 5 bases and J 6 bases; bases outside gene matches: 9. Germline assignment: CDR1 SQVTM and CDR2 ANQGSEA. The CDR3 runs to 16 residues. The chain's CDR3 is CSVLGLAGAPPGELFY. The CDR3 coding sequence is TGCAGCGTTCTCGGACTAGCGGGGGCACCCCCCGGGGAGCTGTTTTAT.

The sample holds many counts of this clonotype. Here the CDR3 DNA reads TGTGCCATCAGTGGGACTTACGAGCAGTACTTC. The encoded protein is CAISGTYEQYF. V and J are TRBV10-3 and TRBJ2-7; D perhaps matches TRBD2 (5 bases). The CDR3 length is 11 residues. Trimming cost V 4 bases and J 4 bases, with 5 bases left between them. The germline V gene has CDR1 ENHRY and CDR2 SYGVKD.

For this clonotype: A read error may explain this, as a much larger clone is one base away. The J gene is TRBJ1-2, the V gene TRBV28; 9 bases are shared with TRBD1. Germline V gives CDR1 MDHEN, CDR2 SYDVKM. The CDR3 has 17 residues. The CDR3 DNA is TGTGCCAACAGTTCCCCGGGGACAGGGCGGACTAACTATGGCTACACCTTC. This translates into CANSSPGTGRTNYGYTF.

Details on this clonotype: Possible read error: a much larger clone is one base away. The CDR3: CSAAPQDRGYTF. The CDR3 DNA sequence: TGCAGTGCCGCGCCCCAGGACCGGGGCTACACCTTC. This chain uses TRBV20-1 with TRBJ1-2; D gene ambiguous. Per the germline V gene, CDR1 is DFQATT and CDR2 is SNEGSKA (reference sequence). The CDR3 spans 12 residues. With 6 bases removed from V and 8 bases from J, the gap between germline ends came to 16 bases.

Of note for this clonotype: One end of the junction is discordant with germline, which a read error may explain. This sequence joins TRBV12-5 and TRBJ2-3; 13 nucleotides match TRBD2. This CDR3 spans 18 amino acids. CDR1 and CDR2 from the germline V gene are LGHNT and FRNRAP. CDR3 sequence: CASAPGLAGWARTDMQYF. CDR3 nucleotide sequence: TGTGCTAGTGCCCCGGGACTAGCGGGATGGGCCCGCACAGATATGCAGTACTTT.

Comment on this clonotype: Relative to the germline gene, one junction end is altered; a read error may explain this. V usage is TRBV11-2 and J usage is TRBJ2-6; D unresolved. The CDR3 extends over 15 amino acids. CDR1 and CDR2 (germline): SGHAT, FQNNGV. As DNA, the CDR3 is TGTGCCAGCAGCCCTAGAAGCCCTGGAGCCAACGTCCTGACTTTC. Translated: CASSPRSPGANVLTF.

This clonotype was observed at least ten times. This chain joins TRBV6-1 and TRBJ2-7, with a possible D match to TRBD2 (5 bases). The germline gives CDR1 MNHNS, CDR2 SASEGT. This CDR3 region has 12 residues. V shed 6 bases and J shed 5 bases, with 11 bases lying between them. CDR3: CASRRVLDEQYF. The CDR3 DNA reads TGTGCCAGCAGGAGGGTTCTCGACGAGCAGTACTTC.